Following are 6 T cell receptor beta chains from one sample sequenced in a study of cytomegalovirus exposure and HLA in healthy donors. The PCR was carried out with 60 Vbeta primers and 13 Jbeta primers. Assay used: immunoSEQ multiplex PCR; TCRdb lists only in-frame clones, some missing. This table holds approximately 170,000 clones, about 63% found once. The sequenced sample was PBMCs. The receptors come from a woman aged 40 to 50 in good health and CMV-seropositive.

The gene calls are TRBV2 and TRBJ1-4; the D is unclear. The V gene lost 7 bases and the J gene lost 4 bases, with 10 bases spanning the gap. The CDR3 runs to 13 residues. CDR1 is SNHLY and CDR2 is FYNNEI in the germline V gene. The CDR3 nucleotides are TGTGCCAGCAATGGGAGGGATAATGAAAAACTGTTTTTT. Translation gives CASNGRDNEKLFF.

In this sample, this clone turned up a few times. One junction end does not reproduce the germline sequence, and a read error may be involved. The CDR3 sequence is CASSYRTEPNYGYPF. CDR3 in DNA: TGTGCCAGCAGCTACCGGACAGAACCCAACTATGGCTACCCCTTC. V is TRBV7-9 and J is TRBJ1-2, with a possible D match to TRBD1 (6 bases). The length of the CDR3 is 15 residues. From germline, CDR1 is SEHNR and CDR2 FQNEAQ (reference sequence).

This clone was seen once. CDR3 loop: CASSLVGSGGADTQYF. CDR3 sequence (DNA): TGTGCCAGCAGTCTAGTGGGTAGCGGGGGGGCAGATACGCAGTATTTT. This rearrangement joins TRBV7-6 to TRBJ2-3; 11 bases fit TRBD2. In germline, CDR1 is SGHVS, CDR2 FNYEAQ. The V and J ends lost 6 bases and 4 bases, in that order; junction bases with no gene match: 9. This CDR3 is built from 16 residues.

The chain joins TRBV7-3 to TRBJ2-1; 7 bases fit TRBD1. Germline V CDR1 and CDR2: SGHTA, FQGTGA. Germline trimming cut 1 base from V and 0 bases from J; bases unmatched to any gene: 3. The CDR3 has 16 amino acids. The CDR3 DNA follows: TGTGCCAGCAGCTTAAGACAGGGTATCTCCTACAATGAGCAGTTCTTC. Translation gives CASSLRQGISYNEQFF.

V usage is TRBV7-6 and J usage is TRBJ1-4; D is unclear. Trimming removed 5 bases at V and 2 bases at J, with 12 bases between. The CDR3 extends over 15 amino acids. The germline gives CDR1 SGHVS, CDR2 FNYEAQ. As DNA, the CDR3 is TGTGCCAGCAGCCCTGGCGGCGTGACTAATGAAAAACTGTTTTTT. It translates to CASSPGGVTNEKLFF.

The sample holds a few counts of this clone. V is TRBV11-1 and J is TRBJ2-2; the D gene is possibly TRBD2 (5 bases). CDR1 is SGHAT, CDR2 FQDESV, per germline (reference sequence). V shed 2 bases and J shed 4 bases, with 11 bases lying between them. CDR3 length: 15 amino acids. Written as DNA, the CDR3 is TGTGCCAGCAGCTTATTCGAGGGAAGCACCGGGGAGCTGTTTTTT. Amino acids: CASSLFEGSTGELFF.